This TCR beta chain was identified in a study of OX40 agonist ivuxolimab in advanced cancers. General study results and limits: CD8+ T cells showed, on average, more clonal expansion than CD4+ cells.

This CDR3 spans 15 amino acids. Trimming removed 0 bases from V and 8 bases from J, with 16 bases in between. The germline V gene encodes CDR1 LGHNA and CDR2 YNFKEQ. About this clone itself: As yet, its antigen is unknown.

TCRdb keeps only in-frame clones here, not all; method: immunoSEQ multiplex PCR. This sample has roughly 44,000 clones, with 80% found just once. The receptor comes from an adult with an advanced solid tumor such as melanoma, head and neck, liver or kidney cancer. The chain combines TRBV4-2 with TRBJ1-1; tentatively, D is TRBD1 (5 bases). The sequences come from CD4+ or CD8+ T cells sorted from blood, collected in a trial of the OX40 agonist ivuxolimab. The CDR3 is CASSQDPRGVVEAFF. CDR3 DNA: TGTGCCAGCAGCCAAGATCCTCGGGGGGTAGTGGAAGCTTTCTTT.